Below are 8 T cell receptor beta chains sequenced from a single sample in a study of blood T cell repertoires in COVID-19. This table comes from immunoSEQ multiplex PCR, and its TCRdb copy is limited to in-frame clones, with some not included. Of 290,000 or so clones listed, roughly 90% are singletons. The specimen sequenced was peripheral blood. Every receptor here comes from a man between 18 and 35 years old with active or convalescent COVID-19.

CDR3 sequence (DNA): TGTGCCAGCAGCCCTGGACTAGACGATGAGCAGTTCTTC. Protein sequence: CASSPGLDDEQFF. V is TRBV11-3 and J is TRBJ2-1; TRBD2 matches at 7 bases. CDR1 and CDR2 from the germline V gene are SGHNT and YENEEA. Unmatched junction bases numbered 6, after V lost 5 bases and J lost 8 bases. CDR3 size: 13 residues.

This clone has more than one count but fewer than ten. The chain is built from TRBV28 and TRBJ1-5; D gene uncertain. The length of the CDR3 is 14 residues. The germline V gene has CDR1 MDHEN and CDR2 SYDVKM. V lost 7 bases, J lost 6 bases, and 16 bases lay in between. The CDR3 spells CASKIGLVGQPQHF. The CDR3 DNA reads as TGTGCCAGCAAGATCGGGTTAGTGGGTCAGCCCCAGCATTTT.

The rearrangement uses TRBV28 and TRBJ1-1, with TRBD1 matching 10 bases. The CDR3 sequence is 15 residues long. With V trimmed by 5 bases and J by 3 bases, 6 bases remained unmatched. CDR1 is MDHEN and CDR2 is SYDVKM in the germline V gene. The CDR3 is CASSPPGQGYTEAFF. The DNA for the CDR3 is TGTGCCAGCAGTCCCCCGGGACAGGGGTACACTGAAGCTTTCTTT.

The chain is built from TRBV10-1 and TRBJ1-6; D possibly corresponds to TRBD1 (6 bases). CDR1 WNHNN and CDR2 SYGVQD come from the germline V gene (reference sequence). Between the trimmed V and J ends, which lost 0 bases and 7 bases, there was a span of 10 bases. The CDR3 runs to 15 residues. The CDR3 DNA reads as TGCGCCAGCAGTGAGTCCCCAGGGGTAAATTCACCCCTCCACTTT. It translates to CASSESPGVNSPLHF.

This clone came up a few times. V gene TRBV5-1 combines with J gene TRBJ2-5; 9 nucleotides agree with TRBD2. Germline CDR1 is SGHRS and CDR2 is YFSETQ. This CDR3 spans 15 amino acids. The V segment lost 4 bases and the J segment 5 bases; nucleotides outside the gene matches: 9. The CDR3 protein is CASSPPAGGVETQYF. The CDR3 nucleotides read TGCGCCAGCAGCCCTCCAGCGGGGGGCGTGGAGACCCAGTACTTC.

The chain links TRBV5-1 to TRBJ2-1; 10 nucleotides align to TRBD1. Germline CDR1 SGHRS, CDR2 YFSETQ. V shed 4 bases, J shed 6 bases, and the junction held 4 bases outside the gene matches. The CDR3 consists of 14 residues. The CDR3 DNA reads TGCGCCAGCAGCCCGGGACAGGGGCGCAATGAGCAGTTCTTC. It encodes CASSPGQGRNEQFF. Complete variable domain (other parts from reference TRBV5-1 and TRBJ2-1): KAGVTQTPRYLIKTRGQQVTLSCSPISGHRSVSWYQQTPGQGLQFLFEYFSETQRNKGNFPGRFSGRQFSNSRSEMNVSTLELGDSALYLCASSPGQGRNEQFFGPGTRLTVL.

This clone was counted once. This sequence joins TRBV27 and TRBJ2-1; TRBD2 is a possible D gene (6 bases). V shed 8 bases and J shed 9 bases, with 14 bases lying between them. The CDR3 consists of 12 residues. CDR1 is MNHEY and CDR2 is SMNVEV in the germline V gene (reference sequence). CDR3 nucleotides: TGTGCCAGCCGCAAGGGACTTCTTGAGCAGTTCTTC. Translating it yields CASRKGLLEQFF.

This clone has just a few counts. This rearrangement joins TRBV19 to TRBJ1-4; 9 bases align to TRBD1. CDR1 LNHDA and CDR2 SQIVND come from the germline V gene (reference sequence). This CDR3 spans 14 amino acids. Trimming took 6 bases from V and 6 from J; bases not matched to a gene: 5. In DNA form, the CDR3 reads TGTGCCAGTAGGACGGACAGGGGTGATGAAAAACTGTTTTTT. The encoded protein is CASRTDRGDEKLFF.